What follows is one TCR beta chain and its context. The data stem from a study of T cells in Graves' hyperthyroidism and ophthalmopathy. TCR beta CDR3 regions were amplified from RNA. When the TCR CDR3 underwent first-round RT-PCR, the HTBI primer set was used. TCRdb processed the multiplex PCR reads anew with MiXCR; each CDR3 protein has one entry. Counted here are hundreds of thousands of distinct CDR3 sequences, about half occurring once; the ten biggest clones make up nearly 8.5%. Those with hyperthyroidism were 18 to 65 years old, newly diagnosed, and ill for under 2 months. V lost 0 bases to trimming and J lost 0 bases; unmatched junction nucleotides: 19. The CDR3 covers 23 residues. Germline V lookup: CDR1 SGHTA, CDR2 FQGNSA.

V usage is TRBV7-2 and J usage is TRBJ1-3; 11 bases fit TRBD1. Sample: peripheral blood or thyroid tissue (not recorded which). This clonotype originated in a woman aged 18-29 years with Graves' hyperthyroidism. CDR3 residues: CASSLAIGTGGPSSSYSGNTIYF. As DNA, the CDR3 is TGTGCCAGCAGCTTAGCGATAGGGACAGGGGGACCCTCTTCCTCCTACTCTGGAAACACCATATATTTT.